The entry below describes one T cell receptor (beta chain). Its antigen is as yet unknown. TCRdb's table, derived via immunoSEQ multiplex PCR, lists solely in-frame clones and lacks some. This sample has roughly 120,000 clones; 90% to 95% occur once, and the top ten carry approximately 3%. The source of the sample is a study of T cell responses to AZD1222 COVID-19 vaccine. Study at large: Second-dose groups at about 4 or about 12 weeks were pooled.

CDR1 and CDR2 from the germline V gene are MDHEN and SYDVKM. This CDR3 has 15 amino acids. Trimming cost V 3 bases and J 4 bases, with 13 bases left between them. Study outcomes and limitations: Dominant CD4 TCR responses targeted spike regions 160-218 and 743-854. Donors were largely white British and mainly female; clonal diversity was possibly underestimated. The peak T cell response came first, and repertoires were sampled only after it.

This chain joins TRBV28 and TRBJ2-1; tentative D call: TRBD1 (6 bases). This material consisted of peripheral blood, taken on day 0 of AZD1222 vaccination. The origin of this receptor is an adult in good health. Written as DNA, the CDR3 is TGTGCCAGCAGTTTCCGGACAGAAACATACAATGAGCAGTTCTTC. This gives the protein CASSFRTETYNEQFF.